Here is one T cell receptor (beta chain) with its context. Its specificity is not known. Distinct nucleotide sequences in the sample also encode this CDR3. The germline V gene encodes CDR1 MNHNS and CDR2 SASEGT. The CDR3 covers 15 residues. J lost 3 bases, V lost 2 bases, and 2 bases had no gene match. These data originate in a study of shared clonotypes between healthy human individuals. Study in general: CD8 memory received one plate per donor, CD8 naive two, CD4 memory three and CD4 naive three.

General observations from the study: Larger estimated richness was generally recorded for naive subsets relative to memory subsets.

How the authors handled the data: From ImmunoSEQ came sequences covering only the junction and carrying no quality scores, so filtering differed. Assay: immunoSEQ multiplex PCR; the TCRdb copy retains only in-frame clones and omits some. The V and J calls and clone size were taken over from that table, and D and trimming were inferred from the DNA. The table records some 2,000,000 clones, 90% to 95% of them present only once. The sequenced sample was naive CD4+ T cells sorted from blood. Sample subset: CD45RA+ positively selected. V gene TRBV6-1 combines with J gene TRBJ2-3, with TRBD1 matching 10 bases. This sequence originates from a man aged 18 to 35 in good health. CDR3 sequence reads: CASSEPGQGTDTQYF. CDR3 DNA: TGTGCCAGCAGTGAACCGGGACAGGGGACAGATACGCAGTATTTT.